This T cell receptor (beta chain) was identified in a study of T cells expressing NK-cell markers. Whole-study findings and limits: Dominant NKG2C+ clonotypes were found to form about 1.0-8% of CD8+ T cells in several donors. These clonotypes, the leaders elsewhere, also led the CD3+CD56-NKG2C+ fraction in several donors. Expanded NKG2C+ T cell clones had unclear HCMV specificity.

Concerning this clonotype itself: Its antigen is still unknown.

CDR3 length equals 16 residues. The germline V gene encodes CDR1 KGHSH and CDR2 LQKENI. UMIs accompanied the 5'RACE template switching by which TCR beta cDNA was made. TCRdb re-called the 5' RACE reads; every CDR3 protein appears as one record, without DNA. Across about 260,000 distinct CDR3 sequences, the top ten clones capture about 4.2% of the sample. Sequences were obtained from blood T cells: a sorted CD56 or NKG2C T cell subset, CD4+ or CD8+ T cells, or bulk PBMC T cells (not recorded which). The gene calls are TRBV18 and TRBJ1-5; TCRdb's D gene call, TRBD1, goes unchecked for lack of DNA. This TCR derives from a woman aged 18-70 years in good health. Here the CDR3 reads CASSLSTGGRNQPQHF.